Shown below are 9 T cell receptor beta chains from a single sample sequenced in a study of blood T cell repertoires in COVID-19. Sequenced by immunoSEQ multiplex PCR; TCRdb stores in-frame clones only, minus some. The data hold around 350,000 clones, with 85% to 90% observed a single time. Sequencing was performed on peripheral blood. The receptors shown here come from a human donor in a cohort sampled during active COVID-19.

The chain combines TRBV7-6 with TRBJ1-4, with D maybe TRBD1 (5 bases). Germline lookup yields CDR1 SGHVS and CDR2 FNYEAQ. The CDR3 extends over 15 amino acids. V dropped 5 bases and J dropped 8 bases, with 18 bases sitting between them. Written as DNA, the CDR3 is TGTGCCAGCAGCCCGGAGACACGCTGGGGCGAAAAACTGTTTTTT. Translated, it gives CASSPETRWGEKLFF. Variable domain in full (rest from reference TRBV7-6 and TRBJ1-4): GAGVSQSPRYKVTKRGQDVALRCDPISGHVSLYWYRQALGQGPEFLTYFNYEAQQDKSGLPNDRFSAERPEGSISTLTIQRTEQRDSAMYRCASSPETRWGEKLFFGSGTQLSVL.

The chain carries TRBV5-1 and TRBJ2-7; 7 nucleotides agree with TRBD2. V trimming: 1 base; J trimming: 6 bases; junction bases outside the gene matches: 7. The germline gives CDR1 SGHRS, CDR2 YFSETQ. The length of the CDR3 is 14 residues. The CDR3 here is CASSLRRETGEQYF. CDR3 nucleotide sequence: TGCGCCAGCAGCTTGAGGCGGGAGACGGGCGAGCAGTACTTC.

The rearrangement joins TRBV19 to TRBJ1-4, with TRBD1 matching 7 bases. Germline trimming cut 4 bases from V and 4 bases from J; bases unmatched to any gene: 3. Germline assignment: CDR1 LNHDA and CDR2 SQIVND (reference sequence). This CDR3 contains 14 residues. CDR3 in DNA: TGTGCCAGTAGTAGGGGACAGCGTAATGAAAAACTGTTTTTT. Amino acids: CASSRGQRNEKLFF. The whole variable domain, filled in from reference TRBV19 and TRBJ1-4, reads DGGITQSPKYLFRKEGQNVTLSCEQNLNHDAMYWYRQDPGQGLRLIYYSQIVNDFQKGDIAEGYSVSREKKESFPLTVTSAQKNPTAFYLCASSRGQRNEKLFFGSGTQLSVL.

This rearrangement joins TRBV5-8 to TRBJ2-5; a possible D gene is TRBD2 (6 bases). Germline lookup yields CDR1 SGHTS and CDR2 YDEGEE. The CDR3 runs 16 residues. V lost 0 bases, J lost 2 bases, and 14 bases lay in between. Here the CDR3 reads CASSLEGLGNQETQYF. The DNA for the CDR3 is TGTGCCAGCAGCTTGGAGGGACTGGGGAATCAAGAGACCCAGTACTTC. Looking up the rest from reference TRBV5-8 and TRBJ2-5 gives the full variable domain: EAGVTQSPTHLIKTRGQQATLRCSPISGHTSVYWYQQALGLGLQFLLWYDEGEERNRGNFPPRFSGRQFPNYSSELNVNALELEDSALYLCASSLEGLGNQETQYFGPGTRLLVL.

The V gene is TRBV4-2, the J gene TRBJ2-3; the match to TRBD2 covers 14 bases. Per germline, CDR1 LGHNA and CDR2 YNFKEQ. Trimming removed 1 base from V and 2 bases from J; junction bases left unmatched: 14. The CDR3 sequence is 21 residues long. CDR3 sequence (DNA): TGTGCCAGCAGCCAAGCAGATTATTTGGGACTAGCGGGAGCTCACACAGATACGCAGTATTTT. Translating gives CASSQADYLGLAGAHTDTQYF.

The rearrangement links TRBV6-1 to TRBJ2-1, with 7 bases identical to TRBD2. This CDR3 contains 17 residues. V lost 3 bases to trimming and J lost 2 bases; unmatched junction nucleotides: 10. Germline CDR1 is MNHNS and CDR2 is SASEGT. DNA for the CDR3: TGTGCCAGCAGTGACGTAGCGGGTACCATAGCCTACAATGAGCAGTTCTTC. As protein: CASSDVAGTIAYNEQFF.

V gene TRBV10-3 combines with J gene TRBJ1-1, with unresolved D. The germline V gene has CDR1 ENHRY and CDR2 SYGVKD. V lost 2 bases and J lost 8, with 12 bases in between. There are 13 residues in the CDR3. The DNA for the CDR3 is TGTGCCATCAGTGAGATACCAGGCTCCGAAGCTTTCTTT. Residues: CAISEIPGSEAFF.

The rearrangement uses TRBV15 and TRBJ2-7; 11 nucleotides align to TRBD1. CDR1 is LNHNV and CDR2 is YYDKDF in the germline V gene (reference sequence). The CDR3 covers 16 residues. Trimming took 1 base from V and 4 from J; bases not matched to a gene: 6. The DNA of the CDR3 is TGTGCCACCAGCAGAGGGGGGACAGGGGGATTTTACGAGCAGTACTTC. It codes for CATSRGGTGGFYEQYF.

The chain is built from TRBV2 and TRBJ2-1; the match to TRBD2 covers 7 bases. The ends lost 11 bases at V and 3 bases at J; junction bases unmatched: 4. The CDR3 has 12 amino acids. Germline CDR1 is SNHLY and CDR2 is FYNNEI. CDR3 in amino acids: CAGRADYNEQFF. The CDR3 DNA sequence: TGTGCCGGGAGGGCCGACTACAATGAGCAGTTCTTC.